A selection of T cell receptor beta chains follows, all from one sample in a study of cytomegalovirus exposure and HLA in healthy donors. Assay used: immunoSEQ multiplex PCR; TCRdb lists only in-frame clones, some missing. The table includes tens of thousands of clones, roughly 63% detected once. Specimen: PBMCs. These receptors all stem from a boy aged 5-17 years in good health and CMV-seropositive. Both conserved end residues are part of each CDR3. The D gene is left open where the match is weak. Size values are once, few and many counts, or a class for expanded clones, and some rows have none.

d_gene	abundance	len	j_gene	v_gene	CDR3aa	CDR3nt
-	-	15	TRBJ2-7	TRBV5-1	CASSLDRTTSYEQYF	TGCGCCAGCAGCTTGGACAGGACAACCTCCTACGAGCAGTACTTC
-	few	13	TRBJ1-1	TRBV19	CASSVTGGTEAFF	TGTGCCAGTAGTGTAACGGGTGGGACTGAAGCTTTCTTT
-	-	13	TRBJ1-1	TRBV6-4	CASSQAVNTEAFF	TGTGCCAGCAGCCAGGCTGTGAACACTGAAGCTTTCTTT
TRBD1	once	14	TRBJ2-7	TRBV11-2	CASSSTGTVYEQYF	TGTGCCAGCAGCTCTACCGGGACAGTCTACGAGCAGTACTTC
TRBD2	once	15	TRBJ2-1	TRBV5-1	CASSYGDYSYNEQFF	TGCGCCAGCAGCTACGGGGACTACTCCTACAATGAGCAGTTCTTC
-	-	14	TRBJ1-4	TRBV7-9	CASTLSWQNEKLFF	TGTGCCAGCACCTTAAGTTGGCAGAATGAAAAACTGTTTTTT
TRBD1	-	17	TRBJ1-4	TRBV28	CASSQSGTGATNEKLFF	TGTGCCAGCAGTCAATCCGGGACAGGGGCAACTAATGAAAAACTGTTTTTT
TRBD1	-	16	TRBJ1-5	TRBV6-1	CASSEWGQGSNQPQHF	TGTGCCAGCAGTGAATGGGGACAGGGTAGCAATCAGCCCCAGCATTTT
-	-	14	TRBJ2-7	TRBV4-2	CASSRLPEEAEQYF	TGTGCCAGCAGCCGCCTACCGGAGGAGGCCGAGCAGTACTTC
TRBD1	-	15	TRBJ1-2	TRBV18	CASSPGGQGGYGYTF	TGTGCCAGCTCACCTGGAGGCCAGGGGGGCTATGGCTACACCTTC
-	few	12	TRBJ2-1	TRBV6-1	CASSAQGYEQFF	TGTGCCAGCAGTGCACAGGGCTATGAGCAGTTCTTC
TRBD2	-	18	TRBJ2-3	TRBV5-1	CASSLGGLAGGGPDTQYF	TGCGCCAGCAGCTTGGGTGGACTAGCGGGAGGGGGCCCAGATACGCAGTATTTT
TRBD2	-	15	TRBJ2-1	TRBV5-4	CASSLGTSGYNEQFF	TGTGCCAGCAGCTTGGGGACTAGCGGTTACAATGAGCAGTTCTTC
-	-	17	TRBJ2-6	TRBV6-4	CASRAVGATPGANVLTF	TGTGCCAGCAGGGCGGTGGGAGCAACTCCTGGGGCCAACGTCCTGACTTTC
TRBD2	-	17	TRBJ2-3	TRBV30	CAWSVKLAGVRTDTQYF	TGTGCCTGGAGTGTAAAACTAGCGGGAGTTCGTACAGATACGCAGTATTTT
TRBD2	-	13	TRBJ2-7	TRBV6-5	CASTPPGGYEQYF	TGTGCCAGCACCCCCCCGGGGGGCTACGAGCAGTACTTC
TRBD2	-	21	TRBJ2-7	TRBV5-1	CASSSDGGREPSGGATYEQYF	TGCGCCAGCAGCTCCGATGGGGGCAGGGAACCTAGCGGGGGGGCAACCTACGAGCAGTACTTC
-	-	14	TRBJ1-5	TRBV5-6	CASSNQGGNQPQNF	TGTGCCAGCAGCAATCAGGGTGGTAATCAGCCCCAGAATTTT
TRBD1	few	14	TRBJ2-5	TRBV5-1	CASSLGQGGETQYF	TGCGCCAGCAGTCTAGGACAGGGTGGAGAGACCCAGTACTTC
-	-	13	TRBJ1-4	TRBV29-1	CSVIPHRDEKLFF	TGCAGCGTAATACCTCACAGGGATGAAAAACTGTTTTTT
TRBD2	-	16	TRBJ2-3	TRBV7-8	CASSLRASGVTDTQYF	TGTGCCAGCAGCTTAAGAGCTAGCGGGGTTACAGATACGCAGTATTTT
-	few	12	TRBJ2-1	TRBV5-4	CASSPVDNEQFF	TGTGCCAGCAGCCCGGTTGACAATGAGCAGTTCTTC
TRBD1	-	16	TRBJ1-2	TRBV5-4	CASSPRAQGARGGYTF	TGTGCCAGCAGCCCACGGGCACAGGGGGCGCGTGGGGGCTACACCTTC
-	-	16	TRBJ2-1	TRBV5-1	CASSLEPPGEYNEQFF	TGCGCCAGCAGCTTGGAACCCCCAGGGGAATACAATGAGCAGTTCTTC
-	once	13	TRBJ2-5	TRBV6-5	CASSIDSQETQYF	TGTGCCAGCAGCATTGACAGCCAAGAGACCCAGTACTTC
TRBD2	few	15	TRBJ2-2	TRBV7-3	CASRSGTTHTGELFF	TGTGCCAGCAGGTCCGGGACTACCCACACCGGGGAGCTGTTTTTT
-	-	16	TRBJ2-5	TRBV9	CASSVAAHPAVETQYF	TGTGCCAGCAGCGTAGCAGCGCACCCGGCGGTAGAGACCCAGTACTTC
-	-	15	TRBJ2-1	TRBV5-1	CASSLAGNSYNEQFF	TGCGCCAGCAGCTTGGCGGGTAACTCCTACAATGAGCAGTTCTTC
-	-	20	TRBJ1-3	TRBV14	CASSQEISFLRRSSGNTIYF	TGTGCCAGCAGCCAAGAAATTTCATTTTTGAGGCGATCCTCTGGAAACACCATATATTTT
TRBD2	-	16	TRBJ2-1	TRBV10-2	CASSGTGTSAFHEQFF	TGCGCCAGCAGTGGTACCGGGACTAGCGCCTTCCATGAGCAGTTCTTC
TRBD1	-	14	TRBJ1-1	TRBV10-3	CAISESSGGGEAFF	TGTGCCATCAGTGAGTCGTCAGGGGGTGGTGAAGCTTTCTTT
TRBD2	-	17	TRBJ2-7	TRBV7-8	CASSSGLAGPLFYEQYF	TGTGCCAGCAGCTCCGGACTAGCGGGACCCCTCTTCTACGAGCAGTACTTC
TRBD1	-	12	TRBJ2-1	TRBV18	CASSATGDEQFF	TGTGCCAGCTCAGCGACAGGGGATGAGCAGTTCTTC
-	-	16	TRBJ2-3	TRBV5-3	CARSLGGQGSTDTQYF	TGTGCCAGAAGCTTGGGAGGGCAGGGGAGCACAGATACGCAGTATTTT
-	-	12	TRBJ1-2	TRBV27	CASRGEVNGYTF	TGTGCCAGCAGAGGGGAGGTGAATGGCTACACCTTC
TRBD2	-	15	TRBJ2-1	TRBV9	CASSVGTSGGGEQFF	TGTGCCAGCAGCGTAGGAACTAGCGGGGGTGGTGAGCAGTTCTTC
-	-	14	TRBJ1-3	TRBV4-2	CASSRRTAGNTIYF	TGTGCCAGCAGCCGTCGGACAGCTGGAAACACCATATATTTT
-	-	15	TRBJ2-1	TRBV30	CAWSDKIPILHEQFF	TGTGCCTGGAGCGATAAGATCCCCATACTCCATGAGCAGTTCTTC
TRBD1	-	13	TRBJ2-7	TRBV30	CAARTGSSYEQYF	TGTGCCGCCAGGACAGGGAGCTCCTACGAGCAGTACTTC
TRBD2	-	15	TRBJ2-7	TRBV19	CASSIAGTNSYEQYF	TGTGCCAGTAGTATAGCTGGGACTAACTCCTACGAGCAGTACTTC
TRBD2	-	13	TRBJ2-5	TRBV29-1	CSGGGGESETQYF	TGCAGCGGGGGCGGGGGGGAGTCAGAGACCCAGTACTTC
-	-	15	TRBJ1-2	TRBV9	CASSFSSGSNYGYTF	TGTGCCAGCAGCTTCTCCTCAGGGTCTAACTATGGCTACACCTTC
-	-	14	TRBJ2-7	TRBV2	CATSSGVFYYEQYF	TGTGCCACCTCTTCAGGGGTTTTTTACTACGAGCAGTACTTC
-	-	16	TRBJ1-5	TRBV7-8	CASSLSGPNSNQPQHF	TGTGCCAGCAGCTTAAGCGGACCTAATAGCAATCAGCCCCAGCATTTT
TRBD2	-	16	TRBJ2-3	TRBV30	CAWSVLAGDGTDTQYF	TGTGCCTGGAGTGTACTAGCGGGGGATGGCACAGATACGCAGTATTTT
-	-	14	TRBJ1-2	TRBV2	CASSAVPSGYGYTF	TGTGCCAGCAGTGCTGTCCCCTCCGGCTATGGCTACACCTTC
-	few	12	TRBJ1-3	TRBV7-9	CASRPDGNTIYF	TGTGCCAGCAGACCAGATGGAAACACCATATATTTT
-	few	15	TRBJ2-3	TRBV30	CAWSVRGTSTDTQYF	TGTGCCTGGAGTGTACGGGGGACTAGCACAGATACGCAGTATTTT
-	-	14	TRBJ1-4	TRBV2	CASQLGRGGEKLFF	TGTGCCAGCCAACTTGGGAGGGGCGGTGAAAAACTGTTTTTT
TRBD1	-	15	TRBJ1-1	TRBV19	CASSVGQSKVAEAFF	TGTGCCAGTAGTGTGGGACAGTCAAAGGTCGCTGAAGCTTTCTTT
-	-	14	TRBJ1-6	TRBV27	CASTMAGFNSPLHF	TGTGCCAGCACCATGGCTGGTTTCAATTCACCCCTCCACTTT
-	-	14	TRBJ1-5	TRBV25-1	CASSESGQNQPQHF	TGTGCCAGCAGTGAATCGGGTCAAAATCAGCCCCAGCATTTT
-	-	13	TRBJ1-1	TRBV29-1	CSVQQGLNTEAFF	TGCAGCGTCCAACAGGGTCTGAACACTGAAGCTTTCTTT
-	-	15	TRBJ1-2	TRBV5-6	CASSLAGRGGYGYTF	TGTGCCAGCAGCTTGGCCGGTAGGGGTGGCTATGGCTACACCTTC